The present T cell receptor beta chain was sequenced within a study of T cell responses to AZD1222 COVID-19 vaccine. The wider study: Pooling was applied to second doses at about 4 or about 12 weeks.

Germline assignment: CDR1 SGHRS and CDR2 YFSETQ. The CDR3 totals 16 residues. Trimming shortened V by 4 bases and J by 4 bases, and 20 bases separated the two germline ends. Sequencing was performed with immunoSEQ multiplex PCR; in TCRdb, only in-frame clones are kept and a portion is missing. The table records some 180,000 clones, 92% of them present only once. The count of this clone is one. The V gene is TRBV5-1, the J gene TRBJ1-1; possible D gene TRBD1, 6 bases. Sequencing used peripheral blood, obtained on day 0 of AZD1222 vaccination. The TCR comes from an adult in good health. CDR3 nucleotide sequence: TGCGCCAGCAGCGTCCAGAGTCAGGGGTCGGCCACTGAAGCTTTCTTT. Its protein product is CASSVQSQGSATEAFF. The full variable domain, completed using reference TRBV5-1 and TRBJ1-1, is KAGVTQTPRYLIKTRGQQVTLSCSPISGHRSVSWYQQTPGQGLQFLFEYFSETQRNKGNFPGRFSGRQFSNSRSEMNVSTLELGDSALYLCASSVQSQGSATEAFFGQGTRLTVV.